Below are 10 T cell receptor beta chains sequenced from a single sample in a study of T cells in localized non-small cell lung cancer. TCRdb's table, derived via immunoSEQ multiplex PCR, lists solely in-frame clones and lacks some. The table includes approximately 2,000 clones, roughly a fifth detected once. The material was lung tumor tissue, obtained before any cancer treatment. The receptors shown here come from a man between 35 and 75 years old with stage I lung adenocarcinoma.

Only a few counts were recorded for this clone. The gene calls are TRBV6-8 and TRBJ1-2; D might be TRBD1 (5 bases). CDR3 length: 14 residues. Germline values: CDR1 MNHGY, CDR2 SAAAGT. Trimming pared 6 bases from V and 4 bases from J, leaving 15 bases between. DNA of the CDR3: TGTGCCAGCAGCTCCGACAGTTCGTCCTATGGCTACACCTTC. It translates to CASSSDSSSYGYTF.

This clone ranks as large. The rearrangement uses TRBV11-3 and TRBJ2-5; D remains ambiguous. V was pared by 1 base and J by 5 bases, with 11 bases between. CDR1 is SGHNT, CDR2 YENEEA, per germline. This CDR3 comprises 14 residues. The CDR3 spells CASSLGVAWETQYF. The CDR3 nucleotides read TGTGCCAGCAGCTTAGGGGTGGCCTGGGAGACCCAGTACTTC.

The V gene is TRBV9, the J gene TRBJ1-3; D not certain. Germline V lookup: CDR1 SGDLS, CDR2 YYNGEE. This CDR3 region has 15 residues. Trimming removed 0 bases at V and 4 bases at J, with 11 bases between. Written as DNA, the CDR3 is TGTGCCAGCAGCGTAGGGCTCGGCGGGGGAAACACCATATATTTT. Protein sequence: CASSVGLGGGNTIYF.

This clone came up a few times. The V and J genes are TRBV18 and TRBJ1-1, with D possibly being TRBD1 (5 bases). The CDR3 consists of 13 residues. Per germline, CDR1 KGHSH and CDR2 LQKENI. Between the trimmed V and J ends, which lost 2 bases and 5 bases, there was a span of 9 bases. The CDR3 here is CASSPNEGTEAFF. Here the CDR3 DNA reads TGTGCCAGCTCACCAAATGAGGGGACTGAAGCTTTCTTT.

The V gene is TRBV28, the J gene TRBJ2-3, with 8 bases that match TRBD2. In germline, CDR1 is MDHEN, CDR2 SYDVKM. The CDR3 runs 16 residues. Losses at the gene ends were 2 bases for V and 3 bases for J; bases not matched to a gene: 7. The CDR3 sequence: CASSLLGTSGTDTQYF. DNA for the CDR3: TGTGCCAGCAGTTTACTCGGGACTAGTGGGACAGATACGCAGTATTTT.

The gene calls are TRBV28 and TRBJ1-1, with TRBD1 identical over 8 bases. This CDR3 is built from 12 residues. The V gene's germline CDR1 is MDHEN and CDR2 SYDVKM. The J segment lost 11 bases and the V segment lost 5 bases, leaving 7 bases of the junction unmatched. The CDR3 sequence is CASSRRGLGAFF. The DNA for the CDR3 is TGTGCCAGCAGTCGCAGGGGGCTGGGGGCTTTCTTT.

This clone is deemed large. The chain has TRBV29-1 and TRBJ2-6, with D possibly TRBD2 on 5 matching bases. Germline loops: CDR1 SQVTM, CDR2 ANQGSEA. The V end was cut by 0 bases, the J end by 0 bases, with 18 bases between. The CDR3 contains 19 residues. CDR3 region: CSVEDLPIGGSSGANVLTF. CDR3 in DNA: TGCAGCGTTGAAGATCTTCCGATAGGTGGGAGCTCTGGGGCCAACGTCCTGACTTTC. Looking up the rest from reference TRBV29-1 and TRBJ2-6 gives the full variable domain: SAVISQKPSRDICQRGTSLTIQCQVDSQVTMMFWYRQQPGQSLTLIATANQGSEATYESGFVIDKFPISRPNLTFSTLTVSNMSPEDSSIYLCSVEDLPIGGSSGANVLTFGAGSRLTVL.

The CDR3 loop reads CSVGSSGEYTGELFF. The CDR3, as DNA: TGCAGCGTTGGATCGTCAGGGGAATACACCGGGGAGCTGTTTTTT. The chain is built from TRBV29-1 and TRBJ2-2, with TRBD1 as a possible D gene (6 bases). Germline CDR1 is SQVTM and CDR2 is ANQGSEA. V was trimmed by 4 bases and J by 3 bases, leaving 15 bases between them. CDR3 length equals 15 residues.

This chain uses TRBV28 with TRBJ1-5; 9 nucleotides line up with TRBD1. Germline CDR1 MDHEN, CDR2 SYDVKM. Germline trimming cut 9 bases from V and 2 bases from J; bases unmatched to any gene: 11. The CDR3 sequence is 16 residues long. The CDR3 loop is CARPRTGDLRNQPQHF. Written as DNA, the CDR3 is TGTGCCAGACCCCGGACAGGGGATTTGCGCAATCAGCCCCAGCATTTT.

The genes are TRBV11-3 and TRBJ2-2, with 13 nucleotides matching TRBD2. Germline values: CDR1 SGHNT, CDR2 YENEEA. The J segment lost 7 bases and the V segment lost 4 bases, leaving 6 bases of the junction unmatched. The CDR3 spans 16 residues. Here the CDR3 reads CASSWTSGSIIGELFF. For the CDR3, the DNA is TGTGCCAGCAGCTGGACTAGCGGGAGTATTATCGGGGAGCTGTTTTTT.